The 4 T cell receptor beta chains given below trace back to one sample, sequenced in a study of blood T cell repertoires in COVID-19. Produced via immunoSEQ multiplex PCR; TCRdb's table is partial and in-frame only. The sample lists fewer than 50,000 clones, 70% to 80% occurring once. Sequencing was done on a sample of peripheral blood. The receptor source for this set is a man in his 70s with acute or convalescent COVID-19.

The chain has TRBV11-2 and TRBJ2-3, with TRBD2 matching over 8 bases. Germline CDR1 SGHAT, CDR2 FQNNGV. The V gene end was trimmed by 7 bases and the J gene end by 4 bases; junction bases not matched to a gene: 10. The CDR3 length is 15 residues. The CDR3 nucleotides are TGTGCCAGCACCCGGACTAGCCGAGGGGCAGATACGCAGTATTTT. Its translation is CASTRTSRGADTQYF.

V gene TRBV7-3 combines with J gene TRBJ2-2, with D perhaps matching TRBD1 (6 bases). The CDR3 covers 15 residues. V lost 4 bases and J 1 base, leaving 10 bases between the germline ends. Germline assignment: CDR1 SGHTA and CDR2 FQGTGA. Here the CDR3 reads CASSSGGGNTGELFF. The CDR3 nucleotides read TGTGCCAGCAGCTCTGGGGGCGGGAACACCGGGGAGCTGTTTTTT.

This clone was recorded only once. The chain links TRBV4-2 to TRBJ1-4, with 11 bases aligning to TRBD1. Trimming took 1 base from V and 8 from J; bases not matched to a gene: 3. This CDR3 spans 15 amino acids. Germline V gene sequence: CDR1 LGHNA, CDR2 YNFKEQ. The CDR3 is CASSQAGTGGEKLFF. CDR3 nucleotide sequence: TGTGCCAGCAGCCAAGCCGGGACAGGGGGGGAAAAACTGTTTTTT.

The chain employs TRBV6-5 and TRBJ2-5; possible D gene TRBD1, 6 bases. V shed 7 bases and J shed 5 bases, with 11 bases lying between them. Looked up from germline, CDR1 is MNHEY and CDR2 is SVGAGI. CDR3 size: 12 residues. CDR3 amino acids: CASTSQGETQYF. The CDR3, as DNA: TGTGCCAGCACCTCTCAGGGGGAGACCCAGTACTTC.